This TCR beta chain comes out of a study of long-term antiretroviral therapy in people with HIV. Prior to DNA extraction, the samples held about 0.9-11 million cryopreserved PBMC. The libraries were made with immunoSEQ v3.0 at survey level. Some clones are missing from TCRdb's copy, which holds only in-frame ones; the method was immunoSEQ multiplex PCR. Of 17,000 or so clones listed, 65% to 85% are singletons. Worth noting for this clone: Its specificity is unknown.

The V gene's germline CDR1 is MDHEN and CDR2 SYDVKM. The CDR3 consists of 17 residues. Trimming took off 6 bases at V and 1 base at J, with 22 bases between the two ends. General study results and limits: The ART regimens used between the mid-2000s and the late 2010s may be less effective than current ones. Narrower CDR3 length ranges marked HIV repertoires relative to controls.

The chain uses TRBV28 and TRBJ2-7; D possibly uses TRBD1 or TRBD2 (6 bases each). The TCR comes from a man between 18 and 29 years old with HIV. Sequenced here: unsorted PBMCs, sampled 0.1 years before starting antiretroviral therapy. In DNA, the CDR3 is TGTGCCAGCAGCTGGGGGCGGGGAGGTTCGGAATCCTACGAGCAGTACTTC. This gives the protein CASSWGRGGSESYEQYF.